The TCR beta chain described here comes from a study of identical twins. Template switching supplied a universal primer site; unique molecular identifiers were carried on the cDNA. A single record per CDR3 protein comes from TCRdb applying MiXCR to the 5' RACE reads. Among hundreds of thousands of distinct CDR3 sequences, roughly an eighth were seen once, and the ten largest hold around 7.2%. The CDR3 spans 13 residues. The ends were cut back, 6 bases at V and 1 base at J, with 9 bases in the middle. The germline V gene has CDR1 DFQATT and CDR2 SNEGSKA (reference sequence). These records were also assigned to another study, of yellow fever vaccine responses in identical twins.

This chain links TRBV20-1 with TRBJ2-2, with D perhaps matching TRBD1 or TRBD2 (6 bases each). This sequence was found in a woman between 18 and 29 years old in good health. The sample consisted of CD8+ T cells sorted from blood. CDR3 residues: CSAAGQNTGELFF. The CDR3 DNA sequence: TGCAGTGCCGCGGGACAGAACACCGGGGAGCTGTTTTTT.